This passage covers 17 T cell receptor beta chains from one sample sequenced in a study of cytomegalovirus exposure and HLA in healthy donors. The PCR made use of 60 Vbeta and 13 Jbeta primers. The table came from immunoSEQ multiplex PCR; TCRdb's copy has only in-frame clones and leaves some out. The sample holds around 140,000 clones, approximately 87% seen once. Specimen: PBMCs. These receptor sequences come from a man aged 35-49 years in good health and CMV-seronegative.

The chain uses TRBV5-1 and TRBJ2-2, with D tentatively TRBD1 (6 bases). Deletions cut 10 bases from V and 4 bases from J, with 17 bases between. The CDR3 is 14 residues long. In germline, CDR1 is SGHRS, CDR2 YFSETQ. The CDR3 loop reads CASYREGATGELFF. The CDR3 DNA follows: TGCGCCTCCTACAGGGAAGGGGCCACCGGGGAGCTGTTTTTT.

The CDR3: CASSYTGRAGYGYTF. The CDR3 nucleotides are TGTGCCAGCAGTTATACAGGGAGGGCTGGCTATGGCTACACCTTC. The chain couples TRBV6-5 to TRBJ1-2, with D maybe TRBD1 (6 bases). Germline CDR1 MNHEY, CDR2 SVGAGI. V gave up 3 bases and J gave up 4 bases, with 15 bases separating them. CDR3 length equals 15 residues.

The rearrangement joins TRBV7-3 to TRBJ2-3, with TRBD2 matching 12 bases. Trimming cost V 2 bases and J 5 bases; bases outside gene matches: 2. CDR1 is SGHTA and CDR2 is FQGTGA in the germline V gene. CDR3 length: 15 amino acids. CDR3 coding DNA: TGTGCCAGCAGCTTATGGGGACTAGCGGGAGATACGCAGTATTTT. Encoded protein: CASSLWGLAGDTQYF. The full variable domain, in which reference TRBV7-3 and TRBJ2-3 provide the parts outside the CDR3, is GAGVSQTPSNKVTEKGKYVELRCDPISGHTALYWYRQSLGQGPEFLIYFQGTGAADDSGLPNDRFFAVRPEGSVSTLKIQRTERGDSAVYLCASSLWGLAGDTQYFGPGTRLTVL.

V is TRBV7-8 and J is TRBJ1-3; weak D call: TRBD1 (6 bases). The CDR3 is made up of 16 amino acids. V gave up 3 bases and J gave up 0 bases, with 12 bases separating them. Germline V gives CDR1 SGHVS, CDR2 FQNEAQ. The CDR3: CASSFSTGTSGNTIYF. DNA of the CDR3: TGTGCCAGCAGCTTTTCCACAGGGACCTCTGGAAACACCATATATTTT.

This chain links TRBV7-9 with TRBJ2-7; 8 positions match TRBD1. CDR1 SEHNR and CDR2 FQNEAQ come from the germline V gene (reference sequence). Trimming removed 1 base from V and 4 bases from J; junction bases left unmatched: 3. The CDR3 is 14 amino acids. The CDR3 nucleotides are TGTGCCAGCAGCTTAGGGACAGGGAAGTACGAGCAGTACTTC. This codes for CASSLGTGKYEQYF.

The CDR3 region is CASSLGDTYNEQFF. The CDR3 DNA is TGTGCCAGCAGTCTAGGGGACACCTACAATGAGCAGTTCTTC. The chain links TRBV7-9 to TRBJ2-1; a weak D match, TRBD1 (6 bases). Between the trimmed V and J ends, which lost 6 bases and 2 bases, there was a span of 11 bases. Germline CDR1 SEHNR, CDR2 FQNEAQ (reference sequence). CDR3 length equals 14 residues.

In its sample, this clone was seen a few times. The chain links TRBV30 to TRBJ1-4; possibly TRBD1 for D (5 bases). Trimming removed 4 bases from V and 7 bases from J, with 16 bases in between. CDR1 and CDR2 (germline): GTSNPN, SVGIG (reference sequence). This CDR3 has 14 residues. The CDR3 loop reads CAWTEDRTGEKLFF. As DNA, the CDR3 is TGTGCCTGGACCGAGGATAGAACAGGTGAAAAACTGTTTTTT. The full variable domain, its missing parts supplied by reference TRBV30 and TRBJ1-4, is SQTIHQWPATLVQPVGSPLSLECTVEGTSNPNLYWYRQAAGRGLQLLFYSVGIGQISSEVPQNLSASRPQDRQFILSSKKLLLSDSGFYLCAWTEDRTGEKLFFGSGTQLSVL.

Only a few counts were recorded for this clone. The DNA of the CDR3 is TGCGCCAGCAGCTCCCGGGGGTTTGCTAGCACAGATACGCAGTATTTT. It is translated as CASSSRGFASTDTQYF. The chain combines TRBV4-1 with TRBJ2-3, with a possible D match to TRBD2 (6 bases). Germline CDR1 and CDR2: MGHRA and YSYEKL. Trimming removed 5 bases from V and 0 bases from J, with 15 bases in between. This CDR3 is 16 amino acids long.

The J gene is TRBJ1-2, the V gene TRBV5-1; no firm D call. The length of the CDR3 is 14 residues. V lost 4 bases and J 3 bases, leaving 13 bases between the germline ends. The germline CDR1 and CDR2 sequences are SGHRS and YFSETQ. CDR3 in DNA: TGCGCCAGCAGCCCCGGGGAGGTTCACTATGGCTACACCTTC. This sequence encodes CASSPGEVHYGYTF. The variable domain in full, with the rest retrieved from reference TRBV5-1 and TRBJ1-2, is KAGVTQTPRYLIKTRGQQVTLSCSPISGHRSVSWYQQTPGQGLQFLFEYFSETQRNKGNFPGRFSGRQFSNSRSEMNVSTLELGDSALYLCASSPGEVHYGYTFGSGTRLTVV.

The J gene is TRBJ2-7, the V gene TRBV10-3; 12 nucleotides line up with TRBD2. CDR3 length equals 13 residues. The V and J ends lost 9 bases and 4 bases, in that order; junction bases with no gene match: 4. CDR1 is ENHRY, CDR2 SYGVKD, per germline. The CDR3 is CAMGTSGFYEQYF. In nucleotides, the CDR3 is TGTGCCATGGGGACTAGCGGGTTTTACGAGCAGTACTTC.

The chain couples TRBV25-1 to TRBJ2-3, with 8 bases that match TRBD1. From germline, CDR1 is MGHDK and CDR2 SYGVNS. The trim removed 3 bases at V and 7 bases at J, leaving 15 bases unmatched. The CDR3 sequence is 17 residues long. CDR3 protein: CASSDPGRQGASHTQYF. Here the CDR3 DNA reads TGTGCCAGCAGTGACCCCGGTCGGCAGGGGGCTTCGCATACGCAGTATTTT. The full variable domain, rest sourced from reference TRBV25-1 and TRBJ2-3, is EADIYQTPRYLVIGTGKKITLECSQTMGHDKMYWYQQDPGMELHLIHYSYGVNSTEKGDLSSESTVSRIRTEHFPLTLESARPSHTSQYLCASSDPGRQGASHTQYFGPGTRLTVL.

The V call is TRBV9, the J call TRBJ2-1, with 12 positions matching TRBD2. The CDR3 is made up of 15 amino acids. Germline CDR1 SGDLS, CDR2 YYNGEE. The ends lost 4 bases at V and 9 bases at J; junction bases unmatched: 8. CDR3 in amino acids: CASSWTSGEGGEQFF. The CDR3 nucleotides read TGTGCCAGCAGCTGGACTAGCGGGGAGGGTGGTGAGCAGTTCTTC.

This chain links TRBV7-3 with TRBJ1-1; D perhaps matches TRBD1 (5 bases). V lost 3 bases to trimming and J lost 7 bases, with 12 bases between them. The CDR3 spans 13 residues. CDR1 is SGHTA, CDR2 FQGTGA, per germline. This CDR3 reads CASSFGRASEAFF. Written as DNA, the CDR3 is TGTGCCAGCAGCTTCGGCAGGGCCAGTGAAGCTTTCTTT.

J is TRBJ2-7 and V is TRBV7-6, with D maybe TRBD2 (5 bases). The CDR3 spans 15 residues. With 1 base removed from V and 5 bases from J, the gap between germline ends came to 15 bases. The germline CDR1 and CDR2 sequences are SGHVS and FNYEAQ. In DNA, the CDR3 is TGTGCCAGCAGCTTAGGCCGGGGTTATGTTAACGAGCAGTACTTC. It translates to CASSLGRGYVNEQYF.

Notes on this clone: One junction end does not reproduce the germline sequence, and a read error may be involved. Other DNA sequences in this specimen translate into the identical CDR3. The J gene is TRBJ2-2, the V gene TRBV5-1; D might be TRBD2 (5 bases). The CDR3 is 15 amino acids. The germline CDR1 and CDR2 sequences are SGHRS and YFSETQ. This chain's CDR3 is CASSLGAYRTGELFF. The CDR3 DNA reads TGCGCCAGCAGCTTGGGAGCTTACCGCACCGGGGAACTGTTTTTT.

V gene TRBV5-1 combines with J gene TRBJ1-4; D is undetermined. The CDR3 runs to 13 residues. The germline gives CDR1 SGHRS, CDR2 YFSETQ. V was clipped by 0 bases and J by 6 bases, with 6 bases between them. The CDR3 here is CASSLGPDEKLFF. The CDR3 bases are TGCGCCAGCAGCTTGGGGCCAGATGAAAAACTGTTTTTT.

The chain uses TRBV19 and TRBJ1-2; D gene uncertain. This CDR3 region has 15 residues. Looked up from germline, CDR1 is LNHDA and CDR2 is SQIVND (reference sequence). V was pared by 2 bases and J by 3 bases, with 13 bases between. The CDR3 coding sequence is TGTGCCAGTAGTATAAAGTCACAGTGGGACTATGGCTACACCTTC. This sequence encodes CASSIKSQWDYGYTF.